Sequencing of this TCR beta chain was carried out in a study of blood T cell repertoires in COVID-19. Overall study: From the United States, Italy and Spain came samples of acute and convalescent COVID-19. Sample material is recorded as cDNA or gDNA derived from T cells, B-cell-depleted T cells, or PBMCs.

The germline CDR1 and CDR2 sequences are SQVTM and ANQGSEA. The CDR3 sequence is 13 residues long. The germline V and J ends were trimmed by 2 bases and 0 bases, with 6 bases remaining between them. The table came from immunoSEQ multiplex PCR; TCRdb's copy has only in-frame clones and leaves some out. The table lists some 300,000 clones, approximately 89% of them singletons. The sample consisted of peripheral blood. J is TRBJ2-3 and V is TRBV29-1, with D possibly matching TRBD1 (6 bases). This sequence was found in a woman aged 25 to 39 who had recovered from COVID-19. CDR3 sequence: CSVEQGSTDTQYF. CDR3 sequence (DNA): TGCAGCGTTGAACAGGGGAGCACAGATACGCAGTATTTT.